Listed here are 8 T cell receptor beta chains from one sample, sequenced in a study of molecular identifiers for immune sequencing clone quantification. TCRdb reprocessed the PCR reads via MiXCR and lists one record per CDR3 protein. In the table there are over 550,000 distinct CDR3 sequences, over 25% of which are singletons. Sequencing was performed on naive CD8+ T cells from blood, with Jurkat cell RNA spiked in. Subset given: FACS-sorted CD8+CD4-CCR7+CD45RA+ naive T cells. These receptors were taken from a human donor in good health. Some libraries in this study had Jurkat cell RNA spiked in.

On this clonotype: A clone one base away is much larger, so this may be a read error. The V gene is TRBV6-5, the J gene TRBJ2-7, with D tentatively TRBD2 (6 bases). Germline V gene data show CDR1 as MNHEY and CDR2 as SVGAGI. This CDR3 is built from 12 residues. Trimming took 7 bases from V and 2 from J, leaving 9 bases between them. CDR3 DNA: TGTGCCAGCACTGGAGGGACCTACGAGCAGTACTTC. Residues: CASTGGTYEQYF.

This clonotype was seen only a few times. The rearrangement links TRBV11-1 to TRBJ1-1; D gene unclear. CDR1 and CDR2 from the germline V gene are SGHAT and FQDESV (reference sequence). V lost 1 base to trimming and J lost 7 bases, with 10 bases between them. The CDR3 is made up of 13 amino acids. CDR3 residues: CASSLGEHLEAFF. DNA for the CDR3: TGTGCCAGCAGCTTAGGAGAGCACCTTGAAGCTTTCTTT. Together with reference TRBV11-1 and TRBJ1-1, the CDR3 gives the full variable domain: EAEVAQSPRYKITEKSQAVAFWCDPISGHATLYWYRQILGQGPELLVQFQDESVVDDSQLPKDRFSAERLKGVDSTLKIQPAELGDSAMYLCASSLGEHLEAFFGQGTRLTVV.

The chain is built from TRBV4-1 and TRBJ2-1; D gene ambiguous. Germline CDR1 MGHRA, CDR2 YSYEKL. The CDR3 consists of 15 residues. The V and J ends lost 0 bases and 4 bases respectively, with 10 bases between them. The CDR3 loop reads CASSQESDLYNEQFF. DNA for the CDR3: TGCGCCAGCAGCCAAGAGTCAGATTTATACAATGAGCAGTTCTTC.

In this sample, this clonotype turned up many times. The V gene is TRBV7-6, the J gene TRBJ2-7; 8 bases fit TRBD2. V trimming: 4 bases; J trimming: 0 bases; junction bases outside the gene matches: 5. The CDR3 is 15 amino acids. In germline, CDR1 is SGHVS, CDR2 FNYEAQ. CDR3 nucleotide sequence: TGTGCCAGCAGCTCAGAGCGGGGGAGCTCCTACGAGCAGTACTTC. Amino acid sequence: CASSSERGSSYEQYF. The complete variable domain, with remaining parts taken from reference TRBV7-6 and TRBJ2-7, reads GAGVSQSPRYKVTKRGQDVALRCDPISGHVSLYWYRQALGQGPEFLTYFNYEAQQDKSGLPNDRFSAERPEGSISTLTIQRTEQRDSAMYRCASSSERGSSYEQYFGPGTRLTVT.

This clonotype was observed at least ten times. This sequence joins TRBV13 and TRBJ1-1; D is uncertain. The CDR3 runs to 13 residues. The ends were cut back, 0 bases at V and 4 bases at J, with 6 bases in the middle. Germline V CDR1 and CDR2: PRHDT, FYEKMQ (reference sequence). CDR3 in amino acids: CASSLGVSTEAFF. For the CDR3, the DNA is TGTGCCAGCAGCTTAGGGGTTTCCACTGAAGCTTTCTTT. The entire variable domain, with the rest obtained from reference TRBV13 and TRBJ1-1, is as follows: AAGVIQSPRHLIKEKRETATLKCYPIPRHDTVYWYQQGPGQDPQFLISFYEKMQSDKGSIPDRFSAQQFSDYHSELNMSSLELGDSALYFCASSLGVSTEAFFGQGTRLTVV.

There are many counts of this clonotype. The chain links TRBV30 to TRBJ2-1; tentative D call: TRBD2 (6 bases). The CDR3 runs to 13 residues. Deletions cut 1 base from V and 6 bases from J, with 10 bases between. Germline CDR1 is GTSNPN and CDR2 is SVGIG (reference sequence). The CDR3 sequence: CAWSAMGGNEQFF. CDR3 sequence (DNA): TGTGCCTGGAGTGCGATGGGGGGCAATGAGCAGTTCTTC. The full variable domain, with the rest looked up from reference TRBV30 and TRBJ2-1, is SQTIHQWPATLVQPVGSPLSLECTVEGTSNPNLYWYRQAAGRGLQLLFYSVGIGQISSEVPQNLSASRPQDRQFILSSKKLLLSDSGFYLCAWSAMGGNEQFFGPGTRLTVL.

This clonotype was recorded many times. Mismatch with germline at one junction end may stem from a read error. The genes are TRBV6-1 and TRBJ1-4; D may be TRBD1 (5 bases). This CDR3 has 12 amino acids. Germline V CDR1 and CDR2: MNHNS, SASEGT. Here the CDR3 DNA reads TGTGCCAGCAGTGAAGTTACAGGCCCGAGGGTTTTT. It yields the protein CASSEVTGPRVF.

The sample holds a few counts of this clonotype. A much larger clone lies one base from this, so it may be a read error. The CDR3 nucleotides are TGTGCCAGCGTGGAGCTAGCGGTCACCTACAATGAGCAGTTCTTC. Its translation is CASVELAVTYNEQFF. The chain joins TRBV7-2 to TRBJ2-1; TRBD2 matches 7 bases. V lost 8 bases and J lost 2; bases outside the gene matches: 9. CDR3 size: 15 residues. CDR1 and CDR2 from the germline V gene are SGHTA and FQGNSA.